Listed below are T cell receptor beta chains from one sample, sequenced in a study of blood T cell repertoires in COVID-19. Generated by immunoSEQ multiplex PCR, the TCRdb table keeps only in-frame clones and is missing some. The sample gives 450,000 to 500,000 clones, about nine tenths of which show up once; around 7.9% is in the top ten. Sequencing was done on a sample of PBMCs or T cells enriched from blood (not recorded which). The receptors stem from a woman in her fifties or sixties who had recovered from COVID-19. The CDR3 runs from the conserved cysteine through the conserved F or W. A D gene is named only where the DNA matches it firmly. Size tells how often a clone was seen (once, few, many) or the class of an expanded clone, and some rows leave it out.

v_call	d_call	clone_size	j_call	cdr3_aa	cdr3_nt
TRBV11-2	NA	NA	TRBJ2-3	CASRPGLDTDTQYF	TGTGCCAGCAGACCGGGACTTGACACAGATACGCAGTATTTT
TRBV18	TRBD1	NA	TRBJ2-7	CASSPRTGVHEQYF	TGTGCCAGCTCACCCCGGACAGGGGTCCACGAGCAGTACTTC
TRBV29-1	NA	few	TRBJ2-3	CSVDEARDLWGTDTQYF	TGCAGCGTTGATGAAGCCCGGGACTTATGGGGCACAGATACGCAGTATTTT
TRBV12-3/TRBV12-4	NA	NA	TRBJ1-2	CASSPGTLHGYTF	TGTGCCAGCAGTCCCGGGACTCTCCATGGCTACACCTTC
TRBV10-2	TRBD1	NA	TRBJ1-5	CASSDRRTGTQPQHF	TGCGCCAGCAGTGACCGCCGGACAGGGACTCAGCCCCAGCATTTT
TRBV4-2	NA	NA	TRBJ2-1	CASSQFTYGGPAYNEQFF	TGTGCCAGCAGCCAATTCACGTACGGCGGGCCCGCCTACAATGAGCAGTTCTTC
TRBV27	NA	NA	TRBJ2-2	CASSLPGRGELFF	TGTGCCAGCAGTTTGCCAGGGCGAGGGGAGCTGTTTTTT
TRBV30	TRBD1	NA	TRBJ1-2	CAWSMPGQGNYGYTF	TGTGCCTGGTCTATGCCGGGACAGGGAAACTATGGCTACACCTTC
TRBV9	TRBD2	NA	TRBJ2-3	CASSVARTSPDTQYF	TGTGCCAGCAGCGTAGCTAGGACTAGCCCAGATACGCAGTATTTT
TRBV12-3/TRBV12-4	NA	NA	TRBJ1-2	CASSLSDRYGYTF	TGTGCCAGCAGTTTAAGTGACAGATATGGCTACACCTTC
TRBV6-5	TRBD1	NA	TRBJ1-2	CASSPRTGIYGYTF	TGTGCCAGCAGTCCCAGGACAGGGATCTATGGCTACACCTTC
TRBV9	NA	NA	TRBJ1-1	CASSPTDSGTEAFF	TGTGCCAGCAGCCCGACGGACTCGGGGACTGAAGCTTTCTTT
TRBV30	NA	NA	TRBJ1-1	CAWSQTGLNTEAFF	TGTGCCTGGAGCCAAACAGGGTTGAACACTGAAGCTTTCTTT
TRBV10-3	NA	NA	TRBJ1-1	CAIRAGPWNTEAFF	TGTGCCATCAGAGCAGGGCCTTGGAACACTGAAGCTTTCTTT
TRBV9	NA	NA	TRBJ2-1	CASSPTGDNEQFF	TGTGCCAGCAGCCCGACGGGGGACAATGAGCAGTTCTTC
TRBV7-2	TRBD2	NA	TRBJ2-1	CASSLIAGGHNEQFF	TGTGCCAGCAGCTTAATAGCGGGGGGGCACAATGAGCAGTTCTTC
TRBV12-3/TRBV12-4	NA	NA	TRBJ2-5	CASSGSGETQYF	TGTGCCAGCAGCGGCTCGGGGGAGACCCAGTACTTC
TRBV29-1	TRBD1	NA	TRBJ2-3	CSVGTGGLDTQYF	TGCAGCGTTGGGACAGGGGGGTTGGATACGCAGTATTTT
TRBV23-1	TRBD1	NA	TRBJ1-1	CASTDRGRSNTEAFF	TGCGCCAGCACAGACAGGGGGCGGTCGAACACTGAAGCTTTCTTT
TRBV7-9	NA	NA	TRBJ1-1	CASSLVGQKNTEAFF	TGTGCCAGCAGCTTAGTTGGACAGAAGAACACTGAAGCTTTCTTT
TRBV14	NA	NA	TRBJ1-2	CASSQDLRGGGYTF	TGTGCCAGCAGCCAAGATCTTCGGGGGGGTGGCTACACCTTC
TRBV6-5	NA	once	TRBJ1-5	CASSYPRTNQPQHF	TGTGCCAGCAGTTACCCCAGGACAAATCAGCCCCAGCATTTT
TRBV2	NA	NA	TRBJ2-5	CASRVGGAVKETQYF	TGTGCCAGCAGGGTTGGAGGAGCGGTTAAAGAGACCCAGTACTTC
TRBV21-1	NA	NA	TRBJ1-5	CASSKGEEGTPGDNQPQHF	TGTGCCAGCAGCAAAGGCGAAGAGGGCACGCCGGGGGACAATCAGCCCCAGCATTTT
TRBV11-2	TRBD1	NA	TRBJ2-1	CASSLAGTGVYEQFF	TGTGCCAGCAGCTTAGCGGGGACAGGGGTGTATGAGCAGTTCTTC
TRBV7-2	TRBD1	NA	TRBJ1-6	CASSLESTGNNSPLHF	TGTGCCAGCAGCTTAGAGTCGACAGGGAATAATTCACCCCTCCACTTT
TRBV9	NA	NA	TRBJ2-5	CASSRGGASRETQYF	TGTGCCAGCAGCAGAGGGGGGGCTAGCCGGGAGACCCAGTACTTC
TRBV6-5	TRBD1	NA	TRBJ1-2	CASRQGASYGYTF	TGTGCCAGCAGACAGGGGGCGTCCTATGGCTACACCTTC
TRBV5-1	NA	NA	TRBJ1-2	CASSLGQANYGYTF	TGCGCCAGCAGCTTGGGGCAAGCGAACTATGGCTACACCTTC
TRBV15	NA	NA	TRBJ2-5	CATSRPPGETQYF	TGTGCCACCAGCCGGCCGCCAGGGGAGACCCAGTACTTC
TRBV7-2	TRBD1	once	TRBJ1-4	CASSPDRNEKLFF	TGTGCCAGCAGCCCGGACAGGAATGAAAAACTGTTTTTT
TRBV5-5	NA	NA	TRBJ1-6	CASSPGLTNSPLHF	TGTGCCAGCAGCCCCGGACTGACTAATTCACCCCTCCACTTT
TRBV6-5	NA	NA	TRBJ1-2	CASSSPTYGYTF	TGTGCCAGCAGTTCGCCTACCTATGGCTACACCTTC
TRBV4-1	TRBD1	NA	TRBJ1-6	CASSQDALPGTGGSPLHF	TGCGCCAGCAGCCAAGATGCCCTACCGGGGACAGGGGGTTCACCCCTCCACTTT
TRBV12-5	TRBD1	NA	TRBJ1-2	CASGSSGGHRGYTF	TGTGCTAGTGGGTCCTCAGGGGGACATCGGGGCTACACCTTC
TRBV5-1	TRBD1	NA	TRBJ2-7	CASSYTGTGFEQYF	TGCGCCAGCAGCTATACCGGGACAGGGTTTGAGCAGTACTTC
TRBV16	TRBD1	NA	TRBJ1-1	CASSKQGAMRRAEAFF	TGTGCCAGCAGTAAACAGGGGGCGATGAGGAGGGCTGAAGCTTTCTTT
TRBV14	TRBD1	NA	TRBJ1-1	CASSFYTGTGVSEAFF	TGTGCCAGCAGCTTCTACACCGGGACAGGGGTTTCGGAAGCTTTCTTT
TRBV9	TRBD1	NA	TRBJ1-5	CASSVGTGGNQPQHF	TGTGCCAGCAGCGTAGGGACAGGGGGCAATCAGCCCCAGCATTTT
TRBV12-3/TRBV12-4	NA	NA	TRBJ1-1	CASTLVESTEAFF	TGTGCCAGCACTCTAGTGGAGAGCACTGAAGCTTTCTTT
TRBV7-9	NA	NA	TRBJ1-1	CASSLRGTEAFF	TGTGCCAGCAGCTTAAGGGGCACTGAAGCTTTCTTT
TRBV6-2/TRBV6-3	NA	once	TRBJ2-3	CASSPLPFDTQYF	TGTGCCAGCAGCCCTCTTCCCTTTGATACGCAGTATTTT
TRBV9	NA	NA	TRBJ2-7	CASSNIGSEQYF	TGTGCCAGCAGCAATATAGGGAGTGAGCAGTACTTC
TRBV11-3	NA	NA	TRBJ2-3	CASSSRDFPSTDTQYF	TGTGCCAGCAGCTCCAGGGACTTTCCCAGCACAGATACGCAGTATTTT
TRBV10-2	TRBD1	NA	TRBJ1-2	CASSDPGTGDYGYTF	TGCGCCAGCAGTGATCCGGGGACAGGGGACTATGGCTACACCTTC
TRBV2	TRBD1	NA	TRBJ1-1	CAIQRQGNTEAFF	TGTGCCATCCAAAGACAGGGGAACACTGAAGCTTTCTTT
TRBV5-4	NA	once	TRBJ1-4	CASSLDGHDEKLFF	TGTGCCAGCAGCTTAGACGGACACGATGAAAAACTGTTTTTT
TRBV29-1	NA	NA	TRBJ2-7	CSVTGHSYEQYF	TGCAGCGTCACAGGGCACTCCTACGAGCAGTACTTC
TRBV5-1	NA	NA	TRBJ1-1	CASSFQQTENTEAFF	TGCGCCAGCAGCTTCCAACAGACGGAGAACACTGAAGCTTTCTTT
TRBV11-3	NA	NA	TRBJ1-5	CASSFQNRAGQPQHF	TGTGCCAGCAGCTTCCAGAACAGGGCTGGGCAGCCCCAGCATTTT
TRBV6-5	TRBD1	once	TRBJ2-3	CAGKVGTGGADTQYF	TGTGCCGGCAAGGTGGGGACAGGGGGCGCAGATACGCAGTATTTT
TRBV5-1	TRBD1	NA	TRBJ2-2	CASSLVDRGTGELFF	TGCGCCAGCAGCTTGGTTGACAGGGGGACCGGGGAGCTGTTTTTT
TRBV30	NA	NA	TRBJ1-6	CAWSVRAGNSPLHF	TGTGCCTGGAGTGTACGGGCAGGGAATTCACCCCTCCACTTT
TRBV6-1	TRBD2	NA	TRBJ2-7	CASSEGWGGSYEQYF	TGTGCCAGCAGTGAAGGATGGGGGGGCTCCTACGAGCAGTACTTC
TRBV4-1	TRBD2	NA	TRBJ2-1	CASSPGLAGGNEQFF	TGCGCCAGCAGCCCGGGACTAGCGGGGGGGAATGAGCAGTTCTTC
TRBV3-1/TRBV3-2	NA	NA	TRBJ1-2	CASSQGAGIYGYTF	TGTGCCAGCAGCCAAGGTGCAGGGATCTATGGCTACACCTTC
TRBV10-3	TRBD1	NA	TRBJ2-2	CAIRRQGVVAGELFF	TGTGCCATCAGGCGACAGGGGGTAGTCGCCGGGGAGCTGTTTTTT
TRBV19	NA	NA	TRBJ1-2	CASSKSGPYGYTF	TGTGCCAGTAGTAAGTCAGGGCCCTATGGCTACACCTTC
TRBV2	NA	NA	TRBJ1-1	CASSVAGVENTEAFF	TGTGCCAGCAGTGTCGCAGGGGTGGAGAACACTGAAGCTTTCTTT
TRBV15	NA	NA	TRBJ1-5	CATSSYRADQPQHF	TGTGCCACCAGCAGTTACAGGGCCGACCAGCCCCAGCATTTT